The 24 T cell receptor beta chains reported below all come from one sample, sequenced in a study of siplizumab effects on memory and regulatory T cells. The method was immunoSEQ multiplex PCR; TCRdb's version includes in-frame clones alone and lacks a portion of them. Among about 110,000 clones listed, over 85% were seen once. Material: CD4+ T cells sorted from blood. These TCRs come from a human donor in good health.

CDR3 DNA sequence: TGTGCCAGCAGCTTAGGGGGGCCACGCACCGGGGAGCTGTTTTTT. Amino acid sequence: CASSLGGPRTGELFF. The J gene is TRBJ2-2, the V gene TRBV7-2, with D perhaps TRBD1 (6 bases). This CDR3 has 15 residues. V dropped 1 base and J dropped 4 bases, with 10 bases sitting between them. Germline assignment: CDR1 SGHTA and CDR2 FQGNSA.

The chain is built from TRBV11-2 and TRBJ2-5; D is perhaps TRBD2 (6 bases). The CDR3 runs 16 residues. Trimming cost V 1 base and J 1 base, with 13 bases left between them. Germline V lookup: CDR1 SGHAT, CDR2 FQNNGV. CDR3 sequence: CASSLGAGGTQETQYF. The CDR3 coding sequence is TGTGCCAGCAGCTTAGGGGCAGGCGGGACCCAAGAGACCCAGTACTTC.

The chain joins TRBV6-5 to TRBJ2-5; 9 positions match TRBD2. CDR1 and CDR2 (germline): MNHEY, SVGAGI. The CDR3 runs 15 residues. V was clipped by 2 bases and J by 5 bases; unmatched bases: 6. The CDR3 sequence is CASSYGYAGGETQYF. Here the CDR3 DNA reads TGTGCCAGCAGTTACGGTTACGCGGGGGGGGAGACCCAGTACTTC.

J is TRBJ2-4 and V is TRBV19, with 11 nucleotides matching TRBD2. The CDR3 has 19 residues. From germline, CDR1 is LNHDA and CDR2 SQIVND (reference sequence). After removal of 3 bases from V and 3 bases from J, the junction contained 13 bases not matched to a gene. The CDR3 reads CASSITSGGQYYVKNIQYF. The DNA for the CDR3 is TGTGCCAGTAGTATCACTAGCGGGGGCCAATATTACGTCAAAAACATTCAGTACTTC.

This rearrangement joins TRBV7-9 to TRBJ2-1; 7 bases fit TRBD1. Unmatched junction bases numbered 3, after V lost 3 bases and J lost 10 bases. CDR3 length: 12 amino acids. Per germline, CDR1 SEHNR and CDR2 FQNEAQ (reference sequence). In DNA, the CDR3 is TGTGCCAGCAGCTTGGGCAGGGGGGAGCAGTTCTTC. The encoded protein is CASSLGRGEQFF.

Here the CDR3 reads CASSVEPISGNTIYF. CDR3 nucleotides: TGTGCCAGCAGCGTAGAACCGATCTCTGGAAACACCATATATTTT. This chain links TRBV9 with TRBJ1-3; D gene uncertain. The CDR3 consists of 15 residues. Between the trimmed V and J ends, which lost 0 bases and 0 bases, there was a span of 7 bases. Germline CDR1 SGDLS, CDR2 YYNGEE. The complete variable domain, with remaining parts taken from reference TRBV9 and TRBJ1-3, reads DSGVTQTPKHLITATGQRVTLRCSPRSGDLSVYWYQQSLDQGLQFLIQYYNGEERAKGNILERFSAQQFPDLHSELNLSSLELGDSALYFCASSVEPISGNTIYFGEGSWLTVV.

J is TRBJ1-2 and V is TRBV5-5, with D possibly matching TRBD1 (5 bases). V lost 4 bases to trimming and J lost 2 bases, with 9 bases between them. The CDR3 contains 13 residues. Germline CDR1 and CDR2: SGHKS and YYEKEE (reference sequence). The CDR3: CASSPDTNYGYTF. Written as DNA, the CDR3 is TGTGCCAGCAGCCCGGACACAAACTATGGCTACACCTTC.

The chain joins TRBV25-1 to TRBJ1-2; no definite D call. V was shortened by 5 bases and J by 6 bases, with 22 bases between the two germline ends. The germline CDR1 and CDR2 sequences are MGHDK and SYGVNS. The CDR3 is made up of 16 amino acids. The CDR3 region is CASSNPDWAEMDGYTF. The DNA of the CDR3 is TGTGCCAGCAGTAATCCTGACTGGGCCGAAATGGATGGCTACACCTTC.

The chain couples TRBV19 to TRBJ2-3; possible D gene TRBD1, 5 bases. Trimming cost V 7 bases and J 6 bases, with 17 bases left between them. This CDR3 has 14 residues. Germline CDR1 reads LNHDA; CDR2 reads SQIVND (reference sequence). CDR3 sequence: CASTDRRSRDTQYF. The CDR3 coding sequence is TGTGCCAGTACCGACAGACGCAGTAGGGATACGCAGTATTTT.

The V gene is TRBV14, the J gene TRBJ2-5; TRBD2 matches at 10 bases. The germline V gene encodes CDR1 SGHDN and CDR2 FVKESK. V lost 3 bases, J lost 4 bases, and 2 bases stayed unmatched. CDR3 length: 14 residues. CDR3 DNA sequence: TGTGCCAGCAGCCAGAGCGGGAGGGGAGAGACCCAGTACTTC. Its translation: CASSQSGRGETQYF. Full variable domain (missing parts from reference TRBV14 and TRBJ2-5): EAGVTQFPSHSVIEKGQTVTLRCDPISGHDNLYWYRRVMGKEIKFLLHFVKESKQDESGMPNNRFLAERTGGTYSTLKVQPAELEDSGVYFCASSQSGRGETQYFGPGTRLLVL.

V is TRBV6-5 and J is TRBJ1-6, with 8 positions matching TRBD1. J gave up 7 bases and V 6 bases, and 2 bases lay outside the gene matches. Per germline, CDR1 MNHEY and CDR2 SVGAGI. The CDR3 runs 13 residues. The CDR3: CASRTGGNSPLHF. The CDR3 bases are TGTGCCAGCAGAACAGGGGGAAATTCACCCCTCCACTTT.

This chain joins TRBV9 and TRBJ2-7, with 11 bases identical to TRBD1. The CDR3 sequence is 14 residues long. Germline CDR1 and CDR2: SGDLS and YYNGEE. V shed 2 bases, J shed 4 bases, and the junction held 2 bases outside the gene matches. CDR3 in DNA: TGTGCCAGCAGCGTGGGACAGGGGGTTTACGAGCAGTACTTC. Translation: CASSVGQGVYEQYF.

The V call is TRBV23-1, the J call TRBJ2-2; the D gene is possibly TRBD1 (6 bases). TRBV23-1 is an ORF for which the function is uncertain. This CDR3 has 16 residues. Trimming stripped 4 bases from V and 4 bases from J, with 16 bases between. DNA for the CDR3: TGCGCCAGCAGTCCCTCGGGACACCATACCACCGGGGAGCTGTTTTTT. This sequence encodes CASSPSGHHTTGELFF.

The chain is built from TRBV29-1 and TRBJ2-7; the D is unclear. Trimming took off 6 bases at V and 2 bases at J, with 11 bases between the two ends. The CDR3 loop spans 12 amino acids. CDR1 and CDR2 from the germline V gene are SQVTM and ANQGSEA. The CDR3 region is CSVAGSAYEQYF. The CDR3 DNA is TGCAGCGTGGCCGGATCCGCCTACGAGCAGTACTTC.

The CDR3 loop reads CASSRGGQELNTGELFF. CDR3 nucleotide sequence: TGTGCCAGTAGTAGGGGAGGGCAGGAGTTGAACACCGGGGAGCTGTTTTTT. The rearrangement joins TRBV19 to TRBJ2-2; 7 bases agree with TRBD2. CDR3 length equals 17 residues. The trim removed 4 bases at V and 1 base at J, leaving 9 bases unmatched. Germline V CDR1 and CDR2: LNHDA, SQIVND (reference sequence).

V usage is TRBV10-3 and J usage is TRBJ2-7; 9 nucleotides agree with TRBD1. The junction had 13 bases not matched to a gene; V was cut back by 7 bases and J by 6 bases. This CDR3 contains 15 residues. Per germline, CDR1 ENHRY and CDR2 SYGVKD. The CDR3 loop is CAITPGQGGGVEQYF. DNA for the CDR3: TGTGCCATCACTCCGGGACAGGGTGGTGGTGTCGAGCAGTACTTC.

V gene TRBV11-3 combines with J gene TRBJ2-1, with D possibly TRBD2 on 5 matching bases. The CDR3 loop spans 13 amino acids. Germline V lookup: CDR1 SGHNT, CDR2 YENEEA. Between the trimmed V and J ends, which lost 0 bases and 6 bases, there was a span of 6 bases. The CDR3 DNA reads as TGTGCCAGCAGCTTAGACCGGGGCAATGAGCAGTTCTTC. Its translation: CASSLDRGNEQFF.

This clone was found once. The chain combines TRBV29-1 with TRBJ1-1, with TRBD1 identical over 12 bases. The junction had 8 bases not matched to a gene; V was cut back by 3 bases and J by 6 bases. This CDR3 spans 15 amino acids. Germline CDR1 is SQVTM and CDR2 is ANQGSEA. The CDR3 DNA is TGCAGCGTTGATCGGGGACAGGGGGCTTGGGCTGAAGCTTTCTTT. This codes for CSVDRGQGAWAEAFF.

This clone was detected only once. The rearrangement links TRBV6-1 to TRBJ2-7, with 9 nucleotides matching TRBD1. Germline V gene data show CDR1 as MNHNS and CDR2 as SASEGT. The CDR3 consists of 15 residues. V lost 3 bases to trimming and J lost 3 bases; unmatched junction nucleotides: 6. CDR3 sequence: CASSEAGTGLYEQYF. In nucleotides, the CDR3 is TGTGCCAGCAGTGAGGCCGGGACAGGGCTCTACGAGCAGTACTTC.

The V and J genes are TRBV5-1 and TRBJ2-7, with TRBD1 identical over 11 bases. Germline lookup yields CDR1 SGHRS and CDR2 YFSETQ. V was pared by 5 bases and J by 5 bases, with 3 bases of the junction left unmatched. This CDR3 has 13 amino acids. The CDR3: CASRGTGGNEQYF. For the CDR3, the DNA is TGCGCCAGCAGGGGGACAGGGGGGAACGAGCAGTACTTC.

The rearrangement links TRBV9 to TRBJ2-3; the D is unclear. Trimming cost V 4 bases and J 1 base, with 10 bases left between them. The length of the CDR3 is 14 residues. Germline CDR1 is SGDLS and CDR2 is YYNGEE. The CDR3 nucleotides are TGTGCCAGCAGCTACGGAAGCGGCACAGATACGCAGTATTTT. It is translated as CASSYGSGTDTQYF.

The chain is built from TRBV11-2 and TRBJ2-2; D unresolved. The CDR3 length is 16 residues. Germline loops: CDR1 SGHAT, CDR2 FQNNGV. Trimming took off 5 bases at V and 2 bases at J, with 15 bases between the two ends. This CDR3 reads CASSPIRTKNTGELFF. The CDR3 nucleotides are TGTGCCAGCAGCCCTATCCGGACCAAAAACACCGGGGAGCTGTTTTTT.

This clone showed up just once. The gene calls are TRBV6-5 and TRBJ2-7, with D unresolved. CDR1 and CDR2 from the germline V gene are MNHEY and SVGAGI. Trimming shortened V by 5 bases and J by 4 bases, and 6 bases separated the two germline ends. This CDR3 region has 11 residues. Here the CDR3 DNA reads TGTGCCAGCAGTACCCCTTACGAGCAGTACTTC. This sequence encodes CASSTPYEQYF.

The chain has TRBV5-4 and TRBJ2-7, with D perhaps matching TRBD1 (6 bases). CDR1 SGHNT and CDR2 YYREEE come from the germline V gene (reference sequence). Trimming removed 4 bases at V and 4 bases at J, with 18 bases between. The CDR3 contains 15 residues. CDR3 loop: CASSPDLFRGYEQYF. As DNA, the CDR3 is TGTGCCAGCAGCCCGGACCTATTCAGGGGTTACGAGCAGTACTTC.